This T cell receptor beta chain came from a study of shared clonotypes between healthy human individuals. V gave up 3 bases and J gave up 7 bases, with 11 bases separating them. The CDR3 is 13 amino acids. Germline loops: CDR1 MNHEY, CDR2 SMNVEV (reference sequence). Clones were sequenced by immunoSEQ multiplex PCR, and TCRdb holds only the in-frame ones, with some missing. The table includes approximately 530,000 clones, approximately 95% detected once. Both subsets, CD45RA+ naive and CD45RA-negative memory, were split from the CD4+ cells. The receptor was derived from a woman younger than 45 in good health. The chain recombines TRBV27 with TRBJ2-3; a weak D match, TRBD1 (6 bases). The specimen sequenced was naive CD4+ T cells sorted from blood. Indicated subset: CD45RA+ positively selected. The CDR3 DNA is TGTGCCAGCAGTTTGGGACAACGGTATACGCAGTATTTT. It codes for CASSLGQRYTQYF.